The clone carrying this T cell receptor (beta chain) was recorded only once. These data are taken from a study of T cell responses to AZD1222 COVID-19 vaccine. The CDR3 runs to 17 residues. V was cut by 5 bases and J by 3 bases, with 23 bases left in between. In germline, CDR1 is SGHTA, CDR2 FQGNSA. Assay used: immunoSEQ multiplex PCR; TCRdb lists only in-frame clones, some missing. The sample holds 150,000 or so clones, 90% seen once. This sequence joins TRBV7-2 and TRBJ2-7; possibly TRBD1 or TRBD2 for D (7 bases each). This receptor was identified in an adult in good health. The source material was peripheral blood, sampled on day 0 of AZD1222 vaccination. The chain's CDR3 is CASSPRGGLSYSYEQYF. The CDR3 DNA is TGTGCCAGCAGCCCCAGGGGGGGGCTGTCCTACAGCTACGAGCAGTACTTC.